A selection of T cell receptor beta chains follows, all from one sample in a study of post-analysis software for immune sequencing data. MiXCR, applied by TCRdb to the PCR reads, yields one record per CDR3 protein. The repertoire holds about 180,000 distinct CDR3 sequences, with approximately 31% as singletons. Sequencing used blood. The receptors here all came from a girl aged 10 to 17 with multiple sclerosis. The CDR3 runs from the conserved cysteine through the conserved F or W. D genes are given only for firm matches. The size entry is marked missing in some rows and otherwise reads once, few, many or a size class.

v_gene	j_gene	abundance	d_gene	CDR3nt	CDR3aa
TRBV24-1	TRBJ2-1	many	TRBD2	TGTGCCACCAGTGATTTTACTAGCGGCCAGTCCTCCTACAATGAGCAGTTCTTC	CATSDFTSGQSSYNEQFF
TRBV29-1	TRBJ1-1	-	-	TGCAGCGTTGAAGATCCTGACAGGCGGGGCACTGAAGCTTTCTTT	CSVEDPDRRGTEAFF
TRBV25-1	TRBJ2-1	few	TRBD2	TGTGCCAGCAGTGACCGAAGCCGGACTAGCGGGAACTACAATGAGCAGTTCTTC	CASSDRSRTSGNYNEQFF
TRBV5-6	TRBJ1-2	-	-	TGTGCCAGCAGCTTCTATCCAGGGAAAGGCTACACCTTC	CASSFYPGKGYTF
TRBV20-1	TRBJ2-3	-	-	TGCAGTGCTCGCCCGTGGGATACGCAGTATTTT	CSARPWDTQYF
TRBV6-6	TRBJ2-7	-	TRBD1	TGTGCCAGCAGTAGCTCGGGACAGGGTACCTACGAGCAGTACTTC	CASSSSGQGTYEQYF
TRBV29-1	TRBJ2-1	-	-	TGCAGCGTTGAAGTGCTAGTCGACGGCCTCAGCTCCTACGAGCAGTTCTTC	CSVEVLVDGLSSYEQFF
TRBV5-6	TRBJ1-2	-	TRBD1	TGTGCCAGCAGCTCACGGACAGGGGCCTATGGCTACACCTTC	CASSSRTGAYGYTF
TRBV12-3/TRBV12-4	TRBJ2-1	-	TRBD2	TGTGCCAGCAGTCTCCAAGCGGGGGGGTACTACAATGAGCAGTTCTTC	CASSLQAGGYYNEQFF
TRBV12-3/TRBV12-4	TRBJ2-5	many	-	TGTGCCAGCAGTTTTACTGTGGGGGAGACCCAGTACTTC	CASSFTVGETQYF
TRBV3-1	TRBJ2-3	many	-	TGTGCCAGCAGCCAAAAATTGACGGAGACAAACACAGATACGCAGTATTTT	CASSQKLTETNTDTQYF
TRBV4-1	TRBJ2-3	many	TRBD2	TGCGCCAGCAGCCAAGTAGCGGGAGTGGCAGATACGCAGTATTTT	CASSQVAGVADTQYF